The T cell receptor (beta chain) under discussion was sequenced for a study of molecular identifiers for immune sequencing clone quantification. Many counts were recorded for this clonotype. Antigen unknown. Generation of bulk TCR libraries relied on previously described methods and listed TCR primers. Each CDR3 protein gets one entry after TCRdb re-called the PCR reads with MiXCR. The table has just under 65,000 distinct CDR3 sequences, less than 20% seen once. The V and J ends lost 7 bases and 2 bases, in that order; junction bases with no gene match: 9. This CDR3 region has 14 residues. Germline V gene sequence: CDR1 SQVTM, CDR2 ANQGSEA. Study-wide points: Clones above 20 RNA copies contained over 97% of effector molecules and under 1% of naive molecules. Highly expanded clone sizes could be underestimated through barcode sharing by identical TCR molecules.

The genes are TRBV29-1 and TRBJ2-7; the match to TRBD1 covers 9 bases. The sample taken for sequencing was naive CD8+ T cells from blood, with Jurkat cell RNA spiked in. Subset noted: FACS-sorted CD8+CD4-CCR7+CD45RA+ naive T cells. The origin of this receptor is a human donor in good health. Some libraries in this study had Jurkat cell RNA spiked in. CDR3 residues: CSAAGQGRTYEQYF. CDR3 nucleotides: TGCAGCGCGGCGGGACAGGGAAGGACCTACGAGCAGTACTTC.